This is a list of T cell receptor beta chains from one sample in a study of T cells in localized non-small cell lung cancer. Profiled with immunoSEQ multiplex PCR; TCRdb holds only in-frame clones, not every one. The sample holds some 17,000 clones, around four fifths seen once. Sequencing was performed on peripheral blood, taken before any cancer treatment. The receptors originated from an older male donor with stage III lung adenocarcinoma. Each CDR3 is given with its conserved first and last residue. The D gene is left open where the match is weak. Only part of the rows carry a size: once, few, many, or a class if the clone is expanded.

size	D	J	V	DNA	CDR3
-	TRBD1	TRBJ1-3	TRBV30	TGTGCCTGGGCCCCTCAGACAGGGGGTTTTCGGAACACCATATATTTT	CAWAPQTGGFRNTIYF
-	-	TRBJ1-5	TRBV30	TGTGCCTGGAGTGAGAGCAGCTTCAATCAGCCCCAGCATTTT	CAWSESSFNQPQHF
-	-	TRBJ2-7	TRBV10-1	TGCGCCAGCGGTGACGGGGTCTCTTCCTACGAGCAGTACTTC	CASGDGVSSYEQYF
-	-	TRBJ2-5	TRBV2	TGTGCCAGCAGTGTTGTGGAGGGGATACAAGAGACCCAGTACTTC	CASSVVEGIQETQYF
once	TRBD1	TRBJ1-4	TRBV13	TGTGCCAGCAGCTTAAGACAGGGGGCTGTAGTTGAAAAACTGTTTTTT	CASSLRQGAVVEKLFF
once	-	TRBJ2-5	TRBV5-4	TGTGCCAGCAGCAAACAGGGTTGGGAGACCCAGTACTTC	CASSKQGWETQYF
-	-	TRBJ1-2	TRBV6-1	TGTGCCAGCAGTGAACAATATGGCCCTCGGAGGCTATGCTACACCTTC	CASSEQYGPRRLCYTF
few	-	TRBJ1-1	TRBV5-1	TGCGCCAGCAGCTTGTTAGGCCTCAGTTACTTGGGGCAGGGAAGAGGCACTGAAGCTTTCTTT	CASSLLGLSYLGQGRGTEAFF
once	TRBD1	TRBJ1-3	TRBV7-6	TGTGCCAGCAGCTTAGGACAGGGCTCTGGAAACACCATATATTTT	CASSLGQGSGNTIYF
once	-	TRBJ1-2	TRBV5-4	TGTGCCAGCAGCTTCCGGGAAAACTATGGCTACACCTTC	CASSFRENYGYTF
-	TRBD1	TRBJ1-5	TRBV7-6	TGTGCCAGCAGCCCCGGACAGGGGATTAGCAATCAGCCCCAGCATTTT	CASSPGQGISNQPQHF
-	-	TRBJ1-5	TRBV19	TGTGCCAGTAGTTTGGGGAGCAATCAGCCCCAGCATTTT	CASSLGSNQPQHF
-	-	TRBJ1-2	TRBV5-8	TGTGCCAGCAGCTTGCGGGGCACGCAGTTAGCTAACTATGGCTACACCTTC	CASSLRGTQLANYGYTF
-	TRBD1	TRBJ1-5	TRBV19	TGTGCCAGTAGTATAGCTCAACAGGGGGCGCTGAACAATCAGCCCCAGCATTTT	CASSIAQQGALNNQPQHF
-	TRBD1	TRBJ1-6	TRBV19	TGTGCCAGTATTGGGACAGCGGGGGGTTCACCCCTCCACTTT	CASIGTAGGSPLHF
-	TRBD2	TRBJ2-7	TRBV18	TGTGCCAGCTCACCACCCAGCGGGGGACTCGGTGGGTACGAGCAGTACTTC	CASSPPSGGLGGYEQYF
-	-	TRBJ2-1	TRBV27	TGTGCCAGCAGACTTTACAATGAGCAGTTCTTC	CASRLYNEQFF
-	-	TRBJ1-3	TRBV28	TGTGCCAGCCGGACAGCCTCTGGAAACACCATATATTTT	CASRTASGNTIYF
once	TRBD2	TRBJ2-5	TRBV30	TGTGCCTGGAGACTAGCGGGGGGACAGACCCAGTACTTC	CAWRLAGGQTQYF
-	-	TRBJ2-5	TRBV6-6	TGTGCCAGCAGTTACGGGTTACGAGGAGAGACCCAGTACTTC	CASSYGLRGETQYF
-	TRBD1	TRBJ2-7	TRBV5-3	TGTGCCAGCAGCTCGGACAGGGGGCACTACGAGCAGTACTTC	CASSSDRGHYEQYF
-	TRBD1	TRBJ1-2	TRBV5-1	TGCGCCAGCAGCTTGCGGACAGGGGGCGCTCGGGGCTACACCTTC	CASSLRTGGARGYTF
-	-	TRBJ2-5	TRBV2	TGTGCCAGCGGAATCGGGCGGCGGGAGACCCAGTACTTC	CASGIGRRETQYF
-	-	TRBJ1-2	TRBV5-1	TGCGCCAGCAGCGGGGACAATTCGTTTCGTGGCTACACCTTC	CASSGDNSFRGYTF
-	-	TRBJ1-1	TRBV6-4	TGTGCCAGCAGCCGGTTAAAGGACACTGAAGCTTTCTTT	CASSRLKDTEAFF
-	-	TRBJ1-6	TRBV6-1	TGTGCCAGCACTCCCGGTTATAATTCACCCCTCCACTTT	CASTPGYNSPLHF
-	-	TRBJ2-2	TRBV9	TGTGCCAGCAGCACGAGGGGGTCTAGCACCGGGGAGCTGTTTTTT	CASSTRGSSTGELFF
-	TRBD1	TRBJ1-6	TRBV6-1	TGTGCCAGCAGTGAATACAGGGGAGGTTCACCCCTCCACTTT	CASSEYRGGSPLHF
-	-	TRBJ1-2	TRBV2	TGTGCCAGCAGTTTAGACGAAGCCTATGGCTACACCTTC	CASSLDEAYGYTF
-	TRBD1	TRBJ1-1	TRBV14	TGTGCCAGCAGCCTTGGAGGTGGACAGGGCACTGAAGCTTTCTTT	CASSLGGGQGTEAFF
-	-	TRBJ2-7	TRBV29-1	TGCAGCGTTTTACTTCGGGACGGCGCCTTCGAGCAGTACTTC	CSVLLRDGAFEQYF
-	TRBD1	TRBJ1-1	TRBV7-9	TGTGCCAGCAGTCACAGGGGAGGGTTCACTGAAGCTTTCTTT	CASSHRGGFTEAFF
-	TRBD1	TRBJ2-1	TRBV6-1	TGTGCCAGCAGTAACCGGGACAGGGGTTACAATGAGCAGTTCTTC	CASSNRDRGYNEQFF
-	TRBD1	TRBJ2-6	TRBV7-8	TGTGCCAGCAGCCCCGGACAGGGGTCCTACTCTGGGGCCAACGTCCTGACTTTC	CASSPGQGSYSGANVLTF
-	-	TRBJ1-5	TRBV6-5	TGTGCCAGCAGTACCAGCAATCAGCCCCAGCATTTT	CASSTSNQPQHF
-	TRBD1	TRBJ1-1	TRBV6-5	TGTGCCAGCAGACGAACCGACAGGGGGATTGAAGCTTTCTTT	CASRRTDRGIEAFF
-	-	TRBJ2-4	TRBV5-1	TGCGCCAGCAGCTGGGAGTACAGGGCATCGGAAAACATTCAGTACTTC	CASSWEYRASENIQYF
-	-	TRBJ2-2	TRBV7-7	TGTGCTAGCAGCTTGGGGGAGAACACCGGGGAGCTGTTTTTT	CASSLGENTGELFF
medium-sized	-	TRBJ1-1	TRBV4-1	TGCGCCAGCAGCCAAGCAGCCGATGAAGCTTTCTTT	CASSQAADEAFF
-	-	TRBJ1-5	TRBV9	TGTGCCAGCAGCGAGAGAGGCGGGGTAGGTCAGCCCCAGCATTTT	CASSERGGVGQPQHF
-	TRBD1	TRBJ1-1	TRBV7-9	TGTGCCAGCTCTACAGGGGGCCTGACTGAAGCTTTCTTT	CASSTGGLTEAFF